A selection of T cell receptor beta chains follows, all from one sample in a study of shared clonotypes between healthy human individuals. Data came from immunoSEQ multiplex PCR; TCRdb stores just in-frame clones and leaves some out. The data contain around 200,000 clones, around 63% of them singletons. The specimen sequenced was memory CD4+ T cells sorted from blood. Every receptor here comes from a man in his thirties or forties in good health. The CDR3 runs from the conserved cysteine through the conserved F or W. A D gene is named only where the DNA matches it firmly. A clone size is listed for some rows: how often the clone was seen (once, few, many), or a class if it is expanded.

length,size,V,D,J,DNA,CDR3
14,NA,TRBV9,TRBD1,TRBJ2-2,TGTGCCACCGGAAGGGGGCGCGTCACCGGGGAGCTGTTTTTT,CATGRGRVTGELFF
13,NA,TRBV6-5,NA,TRBJ2-7,TGTGCCAGCAAGCCTGGGGTGTCCTACGAGCAGTACTTC,CASKPGVSYEQYF
15,few,TRBV7-2,NA,TRBJ2-1,TGTGCCAGCAGCCCACCCCCCGGACTATACAATGAGCAGTTCTTC,CASSPPPGLYNEQFF
15,NA,TRBV6-5,NA,TRBJ1-2,TGTGCCAGCACGACCCTGGAGGAGGCTAACTATGGCTACACCTTC,CASTTLEEANYGYTF
15,NA,TRBV6-4,TRBD2,TRBJ2-1,TGTGCCAGCAGTGACCCGGGGAGGGCCCTCATGGGGCAGTTCTTC,CASSDPGRALMGQFF
14,few,TRBV5-4,NA,TRBJ2-5,TGTGCCAGCAGCCCTAGTGGCGGGACGGAGACCCAGTACTTC,CASSPSGGTETQYF
15,NA,TRBV5-1,NA,TRBJ2-5,TGCGCCAGCAGCTTGTTTGGTGGCAGGGAAGAGACCCAGTACTTC,CASSLFGGREETQYF
13,NA,TRBV11-2,NA,TRBJ2-2,TGTGCCAGCAGCTCGACCAGCACCGGGGAGCTGTTTTTT,CASSSTSTGELFF
15,few,TRBV2,TRBD2,TRBJ2-7,TGTGCCAGCAGTGGGGGGACTAGCGGGAAGGGTGAGCAGTACTTC,CASSGGTSGKGEQYF
14,NA,TRBV10-3,TRBD2,TRBJ2-1,TGTGCCACAAAAAGCGGGAGCTCCTACAATGAGCAGTTCTTC,CATKSGSSYNEQFF
10,few,TRBV29-1,NA,TRBJ1-2,TGCAGCGTTTTACTCGGTGGCTACACCTTC,CSVLLGGYTF
15,once,TRBV29-1,NA,TRBJ1-1,TGCAGCGTCAGTTTAGCTGGCGGACGGTACACTGAAGCTTTCTTT,CSVSLAGGRYTEAFF
13,few,TRBV10-2,NA,TRBJ2-3,TGCGCCAGCAAAGAGGGGGGCACAGATACGCAGTATTTT,CASKEGGTDTQYF
15,once,TRBV28,TRBD2,TRBJ2-7,TGTGCCAGCAGTTTATGGACTAGCGGGACCTACGAGCAGTACTTC,CASSLWTSGTYEQYF
13,NA,TRBV2,NA,TRBJ2-7,TGTGCCAGCAGCGACGGCCCTACCTACGAGCAGTACTTC,CASSDGPTYEQYF
15,once,TRBV9,NA,TRBJ2-5,TGTGCCAGCAGCGTAGGGTCTGGGGGCCGGGAGACCCAGTACTTC,CASSVGSGGRETQYF
17,few,TRBV5-6,TRBD1,TRBJ2-3,TGTGCCAGCAGCTTGTATGCCGGGACAGGGGAGACAGATACGCAGTATTTT,CASSLYAGTGETDTQYF
14,NA,TRBV28,TRBD1,TRBJ1-1,TGTGCCAGCAGGGTCGACAGGGGGCGCACTGAAGCTTTCTTT,CASRVDRGRTEAFF
20,NA,TRBV7-5,NA,TRBJ1-5,TGTGTCAGAAGCTTAAAAAGCTCCGCCCGGGAGGATCATAGCAATCAGCCCCAGCATTTT,CVRSLKSSAREDHSNQPQHF
15,NA,TRBV7-2,NA,TRBJ1-3,TGTGCCAGCAGCCTTACTTCGGGGGCCGGAAACACCATATATTTT,CASSLTSGAGNTIYF
16,NA,TRBV18,NA,TRBJ2-7,TGTGCCAGCTCACCACCGAATGCACTGGCCGCCGCCAGGCAGTACTTC,CASSPPNALAAARQYF